This T cell receptor beta chain was identified in a study of T cell responses to AZD1222 COVID-19 vaccine. Study results and limitations: Seropositive at baseline were only six AZD1222 recipients. Females made up more of the donors, who were largely white British, and clonal diversity may have come out too low.

Trimming took 0 bases from V and 7 from J, leaving 13 bases between them. CDR3 length: 15 amino acids. The germline CDR1 and CDR2 sequences are LGHDT and YNNKEL (reference sequence). Produced via immunoSEQ multiplex PCR; TCRdb's table is partial and in-frame only. The data show about 130,000 clones, around 90% seen once. A remark on this clone: What it binds is not known.

The sample was peripheral blood, taken on day 0 of AZD1222 vaccination. The source of this sequence is an adult in good health. The chain carries TRBV3-1 (or the pseudogene TRBV3-2) and TRBJ2-1; D uncertain. CDR3 in amino acids: CASSQDVRSFNEQFF. CDR3 DNA: TGTGCCAGCAGCCAAGATGTCCGTAGCTTTAATGAGCAGTTCTTC.